The clone carrying this T cell receptor beta chain has a handful of counts. Both 60 Vbeta primers and 13 Jbeta primers went into the PCR. In the source study's methods: The authors later counted 70 million to 80 million unique TCR beta chains, some 9.9 million of them shared. TCRdb keeps only in-frame clones here, not all; method: immunoSEQ multiplex PCR. V and J calls and clone size are copied from that table; D and trimming were computed from the DNA. The data show under 200,000 clones, around 75% seen once. This record comes from a study of cytomegalovirus exposure and HLA in healthy donors. Study-level information: Within an early data release were tens of millions of unique TCRs drawn from HLA-typed donors.

Donors in the study were healthy people who gave bone marrow. Despite likely unrecorded immune exposures, the donors were nominally healthy at the time of sampling. Trimming cost V 4 bases and J 0 bases; bases outside gene matches: 7. Germline values: CDR1 SGHNT, CDR2 YYREEE (reference sequence). This CDR3 spans 16 amino acids. The specimen sequenced was PBMCs. This chain joins TRBV5-4 and TRBJ2-7, with TRBD2 identical over 10 bases. The TCR comes from a male donor in good health and CMV-seropositive. CDR3 bases: TGTGCCAGCAGCGCCTGGACTAGCGGTAGCTCCTACGAGCAGTACTTC. As protein: CASSAWTSGSSYEQYF.